The table lists the clone carrying this T cell receptor (beta chain) with a few counts. These data belong to a study of T-cell reconstitution after alpha-beta-depleted transplantation in children. It was with unique molecular identifiers that the TCRbeta library was prepared. TCRdb reprocessed the PCR reads with MiXCR, giving one entry per CDR3 protein. The sample carries about 400,000 distinct CDR3 sequences, roughly 22% recorded once. The CDR3 sequence is 15 residues long. The ends lost 5 bases at V and 2 bases at J; junction bases unmatched: 6. CDR1 is ENHRY and CDR2 is SYGVKD in the germline V gene.

The clonotype comes from a human donor who donated a stem cell graft to a child with acute myeloid leukemia. The chain has TRBV10-3 and TRBJ2-3, with 8 bases matching TRBD1. The input for sequencing was PBMCs from the stem cell graft donor, taken from the stem cell graft. CDR3 loop: CAISPGQATTDTQYF. The CDR3 bases are TGTGCCATCAGTCCGGGACAGGCCACCACAGATACGCAGTATTTT.